This record covers a single TCR beta chain. Antigen: not known. A universal primer site came from template switching; cDNA carried unique molecular identifiers. Each CDR3 protein gets one entry after TCRdb re-called the 5' RACE reads with MiXCR. The table lists approximately 220,000 distinct CDR3 sequences, 7.5% of them singletons. The data belong to a study of identical twins. General study points: Abundant cord blood beta clonotypes carried fewer insertions; memory repertoires showed none.

Trimming cost V 8 bases and J 0 bases, with 8 bases left between them. This CDR3 spans 13 amino acids. Germline CDR1 reads MNHNS; CDR2 reads SASEGT. The same specimen was also included in a second study, on yellow fever vaccine responses in identical twins.

The V and J genes are TRBV6-1 and TRBJ1-5, with D unresolved. This sequence was found in a woman under 30 in good health. The specimen was memory (CD45RO+) T cells sorted from blood. CDR3 sequence: CASGRDSNQPQHF. The CDR3 coding sequence is TGTGCCAGCGGACGTGATAGCAATCAGCCCCAGCATTTT.